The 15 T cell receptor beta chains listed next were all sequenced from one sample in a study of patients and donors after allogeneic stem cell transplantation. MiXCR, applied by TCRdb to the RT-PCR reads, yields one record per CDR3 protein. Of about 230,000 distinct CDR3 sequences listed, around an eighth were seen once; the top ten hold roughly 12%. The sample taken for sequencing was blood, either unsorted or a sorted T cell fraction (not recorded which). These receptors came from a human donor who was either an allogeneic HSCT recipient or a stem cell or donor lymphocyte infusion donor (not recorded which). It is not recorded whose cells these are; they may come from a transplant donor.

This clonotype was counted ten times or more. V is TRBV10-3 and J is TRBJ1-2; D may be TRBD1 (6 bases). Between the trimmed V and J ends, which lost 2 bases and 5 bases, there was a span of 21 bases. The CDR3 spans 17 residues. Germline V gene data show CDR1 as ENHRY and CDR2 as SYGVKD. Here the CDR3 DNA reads TGTGCCATCAGTGAGCCCGGGGGCAGGGGAAAAGGGTATGGCTACACCTTC. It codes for CAISEPGGRGKGYGYTF.

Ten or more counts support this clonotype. The CDR3 reads CSARDGWGNQPQHF. Written as DNA, the CDR3 is TGCAGTGCTAGAGATGGGTGGGGCAATCAGCCCCAGCATTTT. The chain recombines TRBV20-1 with TRBJ1-5, with no clear D. CDR3 length: 14 residues. Germline assignment: CDR1 DFQATT and CDR2 SNEGSKA (reference sequence). V lost 0 bases to trimming and J lost 2 bases, with 8 bases between them.

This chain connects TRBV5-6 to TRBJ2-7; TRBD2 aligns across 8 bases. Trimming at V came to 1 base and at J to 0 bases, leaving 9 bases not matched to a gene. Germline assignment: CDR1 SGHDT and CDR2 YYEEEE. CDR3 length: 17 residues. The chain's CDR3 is CASSLPGSGDPSYEQYF. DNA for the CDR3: TGTGCCAGCAGCTTGCCTGGTAGCGGGGACCCCTCCTACGAGCAGTACTTC.

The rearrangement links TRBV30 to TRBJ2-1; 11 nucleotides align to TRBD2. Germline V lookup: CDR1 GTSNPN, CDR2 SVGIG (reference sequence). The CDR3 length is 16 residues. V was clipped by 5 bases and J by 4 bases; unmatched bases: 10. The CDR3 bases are TGTGCCTGGTTAGCGGGGGGGCTCGGGAGGTACAATGAGCAGTTCTTC. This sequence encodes CAWLAGGLGRYNEQFF.

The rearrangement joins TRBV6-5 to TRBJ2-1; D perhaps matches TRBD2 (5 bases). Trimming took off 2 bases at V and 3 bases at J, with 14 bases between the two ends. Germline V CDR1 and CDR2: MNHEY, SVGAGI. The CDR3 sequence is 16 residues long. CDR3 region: CASSYEGPQYYNEQFF. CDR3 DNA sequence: TGTGCCAGCAGTTACGAGGGCCCCCAGTACTACAATGAGCAGTTCTTC.

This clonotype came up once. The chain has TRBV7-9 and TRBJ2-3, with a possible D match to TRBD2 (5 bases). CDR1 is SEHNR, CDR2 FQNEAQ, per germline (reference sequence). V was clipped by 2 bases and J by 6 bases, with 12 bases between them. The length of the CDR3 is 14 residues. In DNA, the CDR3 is TGTGCCAGCAGCTTACTTGGAAGGAGGGATACGCAGTATTTT. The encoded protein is CASSLLGRRDTQYF.

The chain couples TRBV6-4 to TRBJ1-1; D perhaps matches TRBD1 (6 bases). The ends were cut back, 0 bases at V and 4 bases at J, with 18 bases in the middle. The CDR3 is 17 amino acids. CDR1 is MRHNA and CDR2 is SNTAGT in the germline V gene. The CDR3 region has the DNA TGTGCCAGCAGTGACTCCGCCGGCAGAACAGGGAGCACTGAAGCTTTCTTT. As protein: CASSDSAGRTGSTEAFF.

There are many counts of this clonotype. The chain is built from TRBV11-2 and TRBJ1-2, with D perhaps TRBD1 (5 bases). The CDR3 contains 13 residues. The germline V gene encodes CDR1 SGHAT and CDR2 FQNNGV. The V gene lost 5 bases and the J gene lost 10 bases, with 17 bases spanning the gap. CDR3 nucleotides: TGTGCCAGCAGCCGACCCGGGGCAGGAACCTACACCTTC. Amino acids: CASSRPGAGTYTF.

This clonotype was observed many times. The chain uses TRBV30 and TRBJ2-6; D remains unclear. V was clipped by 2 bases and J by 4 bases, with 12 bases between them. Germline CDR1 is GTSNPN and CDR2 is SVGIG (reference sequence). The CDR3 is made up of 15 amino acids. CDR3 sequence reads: CAWSRTASGANVLTF. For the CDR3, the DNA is TGTGCCTGGAGTCGAACAGCCTCCGGGGCCAACGTCCTGACTTTC.

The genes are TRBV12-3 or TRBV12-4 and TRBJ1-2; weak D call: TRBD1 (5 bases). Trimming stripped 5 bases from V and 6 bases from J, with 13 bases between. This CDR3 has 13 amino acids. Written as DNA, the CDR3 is TGTGCCAGCAGTCCAGGGACGCGACATGGCTACACCTTC. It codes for CASSPGTRHGYTF.

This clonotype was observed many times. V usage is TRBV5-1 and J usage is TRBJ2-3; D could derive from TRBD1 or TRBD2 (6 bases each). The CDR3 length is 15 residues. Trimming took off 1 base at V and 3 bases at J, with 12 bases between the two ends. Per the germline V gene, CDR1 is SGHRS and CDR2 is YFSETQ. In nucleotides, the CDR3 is TGCGCCAGCAGCTTGCGGGGGCTGGGTACAGATACGCAGTATTTT. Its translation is CASSLRGLGTDTQYF. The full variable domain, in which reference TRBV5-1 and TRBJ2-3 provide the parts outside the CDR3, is KAGVTQTPRYLIKTRGQQVTLSCSPISGHRSVSWYQQTPGQGLQFLFEYFSETQRNKGNFPGRFSGRQFSNSRSEMNVSTLELGDSALYLCASSLRGLGTDTQYFGPGTRLTVL.

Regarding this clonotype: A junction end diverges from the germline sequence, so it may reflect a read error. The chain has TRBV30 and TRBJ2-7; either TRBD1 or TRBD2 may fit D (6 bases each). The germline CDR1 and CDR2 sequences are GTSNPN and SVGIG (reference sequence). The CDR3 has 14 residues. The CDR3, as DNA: TGTGCCTTCTGGAGGGGGACAAGCTCCTCCGAGCAGTACTTC. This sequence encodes CAFWRGTSSSEQYF.

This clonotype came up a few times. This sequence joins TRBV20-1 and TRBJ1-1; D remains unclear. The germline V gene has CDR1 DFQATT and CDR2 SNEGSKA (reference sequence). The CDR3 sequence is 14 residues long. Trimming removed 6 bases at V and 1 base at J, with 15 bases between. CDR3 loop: CSAKRPPGNTEAFF. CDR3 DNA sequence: TGCAGTGCCAAGAGGCCCCCAGGGAACACTGAAGCTTTCTTT.

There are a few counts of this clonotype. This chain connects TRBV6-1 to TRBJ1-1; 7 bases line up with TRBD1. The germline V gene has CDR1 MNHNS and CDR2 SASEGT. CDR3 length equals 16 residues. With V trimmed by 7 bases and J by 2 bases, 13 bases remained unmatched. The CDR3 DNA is TGTGCCAGCAAAGGGGGAGGGGGCTTTATAAACACTGAAGCTTTCTTT. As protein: CASKGGGGFINTEAFF.

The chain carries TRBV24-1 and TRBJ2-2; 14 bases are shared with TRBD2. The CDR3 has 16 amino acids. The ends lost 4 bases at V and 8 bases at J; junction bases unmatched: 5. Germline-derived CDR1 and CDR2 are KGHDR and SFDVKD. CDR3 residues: CATSEVGLAGVGELFF. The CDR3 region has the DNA TGTGCCACCAGTGAGGTGGGACTAGCGGGAGTTGGGGAGCTGTTTTTT.